This T cell receptor (beta chain) was sequenced for a study of blood T cell repertoires in COVID-19 (dated by TCRdb to 2018 to 2021). About the study as a whole: Collaborator samples came from the United States, Italy and Spain and covered acute and convalescent phases of COVID-19. Where available, HLA class I and class II types were taken from metadata supplied by the sample provider and were not determined by assay-based typing. A freely available public database, intended as a resource for researchers studying the immune response to SARS-CoV-2, is where the repertoires were released. Deeply sampled blood TCRbeta repertoires from subjects exposed to, actively infected with, or recovered from COVID-19 were included in the dataset. The samples were drawn from the first 160 participants of the ongoing ImmuneRACE study and from over a thousand subjects provided by 6 global collaborators. Sample metadata almost always included a de-identified subject ID, COVID-19 status, age in years and sex. The prospective study material was composed of cDNA or gDNA derived from T cells, B-cell-depleted T cells, or PBMCs. Overall study outcomes, separate from this receptor: The amount of clinical and demographic metadata varied by source and participant and was provided uncurated.

Inclusive of the bounding cysteine and phenylalanine, the CDR3 is 13 residues long. Here the CDR3 DNA is all that survives: 39 bases in frame from base 1. Reading the germline V gene gives CDR1 MNHEY and CDR2 SVGEGT. V lost 5 bases and J lost 11 bases, and the count of bases not matched to a germline gene is 10. The collaborating institutions used their own protocols to collect whole blood in K2EDTA tubes. For TCRbeta analysis, collaborator samples were shipped as frozen whole blood, as isolated PBMCs, or as DNA extracted from either sample type. Concerning this clone: The antigen it recognizes is unknown. Nothing much larger sits one base from this clone, and base qualities are not available.

The immunoSEQ Assay, a bias-controlled multiplex PCR, was used to amplify TCRbeta CDR3 regions from genomic DNA. As for the original processing: The number of nucleated cells in each sample was estimated by amplification of reference gene primers within the assay. To quantify the absolute abundance of each unique TCRbeta CDR3 rearrangement, sequence reads were collapsed and filtered. For each sample, productive Simpson clonality was calculated as the square root of Simpson's diversity index over productive rearrangements. The source is immuneACCESS, and TCRdb retained only in-frame sequences with V and J called. Part of the clones is not carried over; for the studies checked, unresolved V genes explain less than half of this, and the remainder is unexplained. V and J calls and clone size follow that table, whereas D and trimming were derived from the DNA. In all, the sample holds 210,000 or so clones, and roughly 80% of those were seen once. The top ten clones comprise roughly a tenth of the sample.

The receptor was derived from a woman aged 80 or over with acute or convalescent COVID-19. Material: peripheral blood. Recombination linked TRBV6-2 or TRBV6-3 to TRBJ1-1, and TRBD1 matches 8 of the central bases. The CDR3 has the sequence CASSQTTGAGAFF. In nucleotides, the sequence is TGTGCCAGCAGTCAAACGACAGGGGCTGGCGCTTTCTTT.